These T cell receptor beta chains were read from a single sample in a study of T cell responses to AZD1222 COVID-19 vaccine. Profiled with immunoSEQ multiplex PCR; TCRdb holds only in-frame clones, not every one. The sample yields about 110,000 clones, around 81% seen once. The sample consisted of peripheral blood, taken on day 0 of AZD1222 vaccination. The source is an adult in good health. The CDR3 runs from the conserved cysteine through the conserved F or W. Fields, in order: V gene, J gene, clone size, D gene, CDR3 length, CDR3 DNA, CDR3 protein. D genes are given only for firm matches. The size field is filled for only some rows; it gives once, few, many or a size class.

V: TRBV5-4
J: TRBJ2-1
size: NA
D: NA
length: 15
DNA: TGTGCCAGCAGCTTTAAACGAAGCAGCTACAATGAGCAGTTCTTC
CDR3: CASSFKRSSYNEQFF

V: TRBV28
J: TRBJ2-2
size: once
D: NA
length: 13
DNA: TGTGCCAGCAGTGCCACTCGAACCGGGGAGCTGTTTTTT
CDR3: CASSATRTGELFF

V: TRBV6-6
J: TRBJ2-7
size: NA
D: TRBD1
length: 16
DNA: TGTGCCAGCAGTGCGACAGGGGCCCCTCTCTCCTACGAGCAGTACTTC
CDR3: CASSATGAPLSYEQYF

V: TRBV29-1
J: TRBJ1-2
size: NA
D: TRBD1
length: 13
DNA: TGCAGCGCGACAGGGCCGGTTGGTTATGGCTACACCTTC
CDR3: CSATGPVGYGYTF

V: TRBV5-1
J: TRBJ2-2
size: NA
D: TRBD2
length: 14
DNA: TGCGCCAGCAGCCCCCGGGGGGGCCGCGGGGAGCTGTTTTTT
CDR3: CASSPRGGRGELFF

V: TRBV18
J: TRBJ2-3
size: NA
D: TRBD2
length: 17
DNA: TGTGCCAGCTCACCAGGGACTAGCGGAAGTAGCACAGATACGCAGTATTTT
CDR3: CASSPGTSGSSTDTQYF

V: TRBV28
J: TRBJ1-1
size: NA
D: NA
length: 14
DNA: TGTGCCAGCAGCCCGGGTTCCAGTTGGACTGAAGCTTTCTTT
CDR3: CASSPGSSWTEAFF

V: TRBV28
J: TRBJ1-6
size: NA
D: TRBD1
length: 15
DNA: TGTGCCACCTCAGGGGGGAGCTCCTATAATTCACCCCTCCACTTT
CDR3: CATSGGSSYNSPLHF

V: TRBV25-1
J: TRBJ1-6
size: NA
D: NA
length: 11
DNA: TGTGCCAGCAGTGAATACTCACCCCTCCACTTT
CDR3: CASSEYSPLHF

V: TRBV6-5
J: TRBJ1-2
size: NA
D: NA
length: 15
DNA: TGTGCCAGCAAATTAAGCCCTTGGGGGGACTATGGCTACACCTTC
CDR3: CASKLSPWGDYGYTF

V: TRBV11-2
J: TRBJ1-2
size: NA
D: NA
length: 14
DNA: TGTGCCAGCAGCCAACATGTGTCTAACTATGGCTACACCTTC
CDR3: CASSQHVSNYGYTF

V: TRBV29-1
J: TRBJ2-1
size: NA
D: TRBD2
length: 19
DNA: TGCAGCGTTCTCGGACGCGGACTAGCGGGTGGGGGTTACTACAATGAGCAGTTCTTC
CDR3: CSVLGRGLAGGGYYNEQFF

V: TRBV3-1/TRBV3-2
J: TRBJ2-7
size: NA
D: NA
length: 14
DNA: TGTGCCAGCAGTTCCGGGCCCCACTCGGGCGAGCAGTACTTC
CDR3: CASSSGPHSGEQYF

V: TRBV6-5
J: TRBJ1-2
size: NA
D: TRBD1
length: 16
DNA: TGTGCCAGCAGTTACTCTGGCAGGGGGCTAAACTATGGCTACACCTTC
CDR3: CASSYSGRGLNYGYTF

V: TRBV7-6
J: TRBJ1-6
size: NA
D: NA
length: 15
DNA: TGTGCCAGCAGCTTACAGGGTGTGGGGAATTCACCCCTCCACTTT
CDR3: CASSLQGVGNSPLHF

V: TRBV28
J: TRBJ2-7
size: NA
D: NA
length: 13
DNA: TGTGCCAGCAGTTTAAGTTGGTCCGGGGAGCAGTACTTC
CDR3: CASSLSWSGEQYF

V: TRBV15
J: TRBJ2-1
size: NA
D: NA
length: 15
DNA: TGTGCCACCAGCAGAGACGGGGGGCGCCACAATGAGCAGTTCTTC
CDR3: CATSRDGGRHNEQFF